Listed below are T cell receptor beta chains from one sample, sequenced in a study of blood T cell repertoires in COVID-19. Sequencing was performed with immunoSEQ multiplex PCR; in TCRdb, only in-frame clones are kept and a portion is missing. The sample lists under 300,000 clones, over 85% occurring once. Input material: PBMCs or T cells enriched from blood (not recorded which). The receptors come from a woman in her sixties who had recovered from COVID-19. Both conserved end residues are part of each CDR3. Each record gives: V gene, clone size, J gene, CDR3 protein. Only some rows state a clone size, as once, few, many or a class for expanded clones.

v_gene: TRBV15; abundance: .; j_gene: TRBJ2-3; CDR3aa: CATSRWTSTDTQYF
v_gene: TRBV19; abundance: few; j_gene: TRBJ1-1; CDR3aa: CASSRTGRLQAEAFF
v_gene: TRBV10-1; abundance: .; j_gene: TRBJ2-7; CDR3aa: CASSEQGAYEQYF
v_gene: TRBV13; abundance: .; j_gene: TRBJ2-5; CDR3aa: CASSQEEGRETQYF
v_gene: TRBV3-1/TRBV3-2; abundance: once; j_gene: TRBJ1-6; CDR3aa: CASSQTGNSNSPLHF
v_gene: TRBV6-5; abundance: once; j_gene: TRBJ1-3; CDR3aa: CASSSGHSSGNTIYF
v_gene: TRBV19; abundance: .; j_gene: TRBJ1-5; CDR3aa: CASRTGLLSNQPQHF
v_gene: TRBV27; abundance: .; j_gene: TRBJ2-7; CDR3aa: CASSLVQGGYEQYF
v_gene: TRBV3-1/TRBV3-2; abundance: .; j_gene: TRBJ2-3; CDR3aa: CASSQGGRMSDTQYF
v_gene: TRBV28; abundance: .; j_gene: TRBJ2-6; CDR3aa: CASTPGVTGANVLTF
v_gene: TRBV18; abundance: .; j_gene: TRBJ2-5; CDR3aa: CASSPTSGEETQYF
v_gene: TRBV29-1; abundance: .; j_gene: TRBJ2-7; CDR3aa: CSVEGSATDNEQYF
v_gene: TRBV7-9; abundance: .; j_gene: TRBJ1-4; CDR3aa: CASSLGQGGEKLFF
v_gene: TRBV6-5; abundance: .; j_gene: TRBJ2-1; CDR3aa: CASSYRGTSSYNEQFF
v_gene: TRBV11-2; abundance: .; j_gene: TRBJ1-1; CDR3aa: CASSLRTPKAFF
v_gene: TRBV30; abundance: .; j_gene: TRBJ2-7; CDR3aa: CAWRTAGVGEQYF
v_gene: TRBV9; abundance: .; j_gene: TRBJ2-7; CDR3aa: CARERVRGYEQYF
v_gene: TRBV27; abundance: .; j_gene: TRBJ2-7; CDR3aa: CASSGEPLVHEQYF
v_gene: TRBV5-6; abundance: .; j_gene: TRBJ1-6; CDR3aa: CASSLGYRINYNSPLHF
v_gene: TRBV28; abundance: .; j_gene: TRBJ2-7; CDR3aa: CASRPTGGVAEQYF
v_gene: TRBV5-1; abundance: .; j_gene: TRBJ2-1; CDR3aa: CASSLGTSGFDEQFF
v_gene: TRBV3-1/TRBV3-2; abundance: .; j_gene: TRBJ2-1; CDR3aa: CASSQGAGVEQFF
v_gene: TRBV3-1/TRBV3-2; abundance: .; j_gene: TRBJ2-2; CDR3aa: CASSQLMGQATGELFF
v_gene: TRBV5-1; abundance: .; j_gene: TRBJ2-5; CDR3aa: CASSHGLAGKQETQYF
v_gene: TRBV5-1; abundance: few; j_gene: TRBJ1-5; CDR3aa: CASSMGQGRNQPQHF
v_gene: TRBV18; abundance: .; j_gene: TRBJ2-1; CDR3aa: CASSHNSGGANEQFF
v_gene: TRBV9; abundance: .; j_gene: TRBJ2-1; CDR3aa: CASSVGGTSGRLNEQFF
v_gene: TRBV5-1; abundance: once; j_gene: TRBJ2-5; CDR3aa: CASSLEVREETQYF
v_gene: TRBV6-5; abundance: .; j_gene: TRBJ2-5; CDR3aa: CASSWDRGQETQYF
v_gene: TRBV27; abundance: .; j_gene: TRBJ2-3; CDR3aa: CASRRDRGADTQYF
v_gene: TRBV6-5; abundance: .; j_gene: TRBJ2-3; CDR3aa: CASSLGHSVSNTQYF
v_gene: TRBV19; abundance: once; j_gene: TRBJ1-4; CDR3aa: CASSFGLEKLFF
v_gene: TRBV24-1; abundance: many; j_gene: TRBJ2-1; CDR3aa: CATSDLTSDEQFF
v_gene: TRBV19; abundance: .; j_gene: TRBJ2-1; CDR3aa: CASSGVGGSRDEQFF
v_gene: TRBV7-8; abundance: .; j_gene: TRBJ1-3; CDR3aa: CASSPDRYPAPGNTIYF
v_gene: TRBV6-5; abundance: once; j_gene: TRBJ2-4; CDR3aa: CASSYGTGSNIQYF
v_gene: TRBV27; abundance: .; j_gene: TRBJ2-1; CDR3aa: CASAPLGRRSAQLNEQFF
v_gene: TRBV19; abundance: .; j_gene: TRBJ1-1; CDR3aa: CASSLTYLNTEAFF
v_gene: TRBV20-1; abundance: .; j_gene: TRBJ1-3; CDR3aa: CSASQGDTIYF
v_gene: TRBV1; abundance: .; j_gene: TRBJ2-7; CDR3aa: CTSSQPGQGAGCEQYF
v_gene: TRBV15; abundance: .; j_gene: TRBJ1-4; CDR3aa: CATSSRQGFGEKLFF
v_gene: TRBV2; abundance: once; j_gene: TRBJ1-1; CDR3aa: CASSVRILNTEAFF
v_gene: TRBV5-1; abundance: .; j_gene: TRBJ1-3; CDR3aa: CASRIGLSGNTIYF
v_gene: TRBV27; abundance: .; j_gene: TRBJ2-7; CDR3aa: CASGRGSYEQYF
v_gene: TRBV9; abundance: .; j_gene: TRBJ1-3; CDR3aa: CASSVNEGNTIYF
v_gene: TRBV19; abundance: .; j_gene: TRBJ1-2; CDR3aa: CASSLGPRGYGYTF
v_gene: TRBV9; abundance: .; j_gene: TRBJ2-3; CDR3aa: CASSLRGAGDADTQYF
v_gene: TRBV19; abundance: .; j_gene: TRBJ1-5; CDR3aa: CASSISGQNIDQPQHF
v_gene: TRBV10-2; abundance: .; j_gene: TRBJ2-5; CDR3aa: CASSRGQGEAQYF